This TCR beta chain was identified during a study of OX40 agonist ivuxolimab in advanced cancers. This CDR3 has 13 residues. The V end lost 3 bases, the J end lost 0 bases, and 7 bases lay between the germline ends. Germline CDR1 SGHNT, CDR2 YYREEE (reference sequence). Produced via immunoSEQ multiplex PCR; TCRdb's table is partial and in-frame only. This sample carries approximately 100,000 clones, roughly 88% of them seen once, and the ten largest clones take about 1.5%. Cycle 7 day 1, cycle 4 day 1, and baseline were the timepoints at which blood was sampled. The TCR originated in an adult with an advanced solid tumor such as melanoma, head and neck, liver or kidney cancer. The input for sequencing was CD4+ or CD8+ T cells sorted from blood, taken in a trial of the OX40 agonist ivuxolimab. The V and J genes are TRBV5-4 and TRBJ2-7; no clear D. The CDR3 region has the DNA TGTGCCAGCAGCTCGTACTACTCCTACGAGCAGTACTTC. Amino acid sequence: CASSSYYSYEQYF.